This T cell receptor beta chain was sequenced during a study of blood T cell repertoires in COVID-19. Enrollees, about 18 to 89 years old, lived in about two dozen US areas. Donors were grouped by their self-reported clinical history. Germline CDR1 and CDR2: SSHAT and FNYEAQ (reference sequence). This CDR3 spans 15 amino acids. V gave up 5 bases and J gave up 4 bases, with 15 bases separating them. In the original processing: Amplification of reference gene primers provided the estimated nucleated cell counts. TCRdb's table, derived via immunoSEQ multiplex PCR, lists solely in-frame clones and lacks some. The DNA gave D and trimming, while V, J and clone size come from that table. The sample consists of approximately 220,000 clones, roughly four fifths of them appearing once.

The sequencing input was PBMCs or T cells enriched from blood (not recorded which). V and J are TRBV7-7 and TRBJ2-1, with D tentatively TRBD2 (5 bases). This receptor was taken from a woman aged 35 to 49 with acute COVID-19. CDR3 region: CASSPDSGEYNEQFF. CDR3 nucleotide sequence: TGTGCCAGCAGCCCTGATTCTGGGGAGTACAATGAGCAGTTCTTC.